This TCR beta chain was sequenced in a study of blood T cell repertoires in COVID-19. As for the study in general: Collection of acute and convalescent COVID-19 samples took place in the United States, Italy and Spain. Sample material is recorded as cDNA or gDNA derived from T cells, B-cell-depleted T cells, or PBMCs.

Trimming cost V 4 bases and J 7 bases, with 10 bases left between them. This CDR3 is 12 amino acids long. TCRdb keeps only in-frame clones here, not all; method: immunoSEQ multiplex PCR. The sample shows roughly 360,000 clones, approximately 90% of them seen only once. V gene TRBV12-3 or TRBV12-4 combines with J gene TRBJ1-2; D is possibly TRBD1 (6 bases). This sequence originates from a woman aged 25 to 45 with acute COVID-19. What was sequenced was PBMCs or T cells enriched from blood (not recorded which). This CDR3 reads CASSSLGAGYTF. As DNA, the CDR3 is TGTGCCAGCAGTTCCCTGGGGGCTGGCTACACCTTC.